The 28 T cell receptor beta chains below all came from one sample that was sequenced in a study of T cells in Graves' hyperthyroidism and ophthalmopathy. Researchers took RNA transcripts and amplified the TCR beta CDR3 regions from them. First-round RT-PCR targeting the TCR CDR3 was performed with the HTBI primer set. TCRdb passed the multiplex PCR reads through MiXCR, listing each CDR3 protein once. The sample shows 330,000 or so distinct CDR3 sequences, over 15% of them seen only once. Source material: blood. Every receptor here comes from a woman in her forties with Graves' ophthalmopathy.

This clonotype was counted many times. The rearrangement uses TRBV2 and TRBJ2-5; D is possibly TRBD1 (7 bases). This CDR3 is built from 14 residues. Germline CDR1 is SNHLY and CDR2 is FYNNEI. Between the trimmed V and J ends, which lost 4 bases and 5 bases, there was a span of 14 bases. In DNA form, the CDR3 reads TGTGCCAGCAGTGCCGGAGGGACAGCCGAGACCCAGTACTTC. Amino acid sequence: CASSAGGTAETQYF. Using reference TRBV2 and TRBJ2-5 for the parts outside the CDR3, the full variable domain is EPEVTQTPSHQVTQMGQEVILRCVPISNHLYFYWYRQILGQKVEFLVSFYNNEISEKSEIFDDQFSVERPDGSNFTLKIRSTKLEDSAMYFCASSAGGTAETQYFGPGTRLLVL.

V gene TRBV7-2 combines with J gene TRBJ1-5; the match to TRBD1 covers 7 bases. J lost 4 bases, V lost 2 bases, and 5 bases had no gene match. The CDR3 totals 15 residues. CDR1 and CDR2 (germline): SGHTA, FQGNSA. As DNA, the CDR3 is TGTGCCAGCAGCTTATTTCGGGACAGAAATCAGCCCCAGCATTTT. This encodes CASSLFRDRNQPQHF.

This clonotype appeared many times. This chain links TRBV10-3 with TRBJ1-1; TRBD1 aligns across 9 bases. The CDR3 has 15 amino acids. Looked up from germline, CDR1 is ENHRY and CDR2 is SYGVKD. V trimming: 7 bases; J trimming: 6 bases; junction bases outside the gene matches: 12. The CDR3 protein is CAIKGQGDIFAEAFF. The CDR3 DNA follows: TGTGCCATCAAGGGACAGGGAGATATTTTCGCTGAAGCTTTCTTT.

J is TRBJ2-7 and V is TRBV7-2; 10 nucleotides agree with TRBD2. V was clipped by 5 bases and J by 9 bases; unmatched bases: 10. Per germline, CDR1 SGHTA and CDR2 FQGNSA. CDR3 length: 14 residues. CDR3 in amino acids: CASSSTSGKRGQYF. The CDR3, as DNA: TGTGCCAGCAGCAGCACTAGCGGGAAAAGGGGGCAGTACTTC.

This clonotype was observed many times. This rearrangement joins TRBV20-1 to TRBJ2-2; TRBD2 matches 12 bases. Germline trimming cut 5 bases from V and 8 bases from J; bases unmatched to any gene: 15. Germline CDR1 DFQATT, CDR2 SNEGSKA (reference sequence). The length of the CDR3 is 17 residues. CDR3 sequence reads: CSAPRRTSGMLVGELFF. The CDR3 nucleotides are TGCAGTGCTCCCCGAAGGACTAGCGGGATGTTGGTGGGGGAGCTGTTTTTT.

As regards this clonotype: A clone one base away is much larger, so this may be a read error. The CDR3 spells CASSIAGDSDEQYF. CDR3 bases: TGTGCCAGCAGCATAGCGGGAGATTCGGACGAGCAGTACTTC. V gene TRBV6-1 combines with J gene TRBJ2-7; 9 bases align to TRBD2. The CDR3 is 14 residues long. CDR1 is MNHNS, CDR2 SASEGT, per germline. With V trimmed by 6 bases and J by 5 bases, 8 bases remained unmatched.

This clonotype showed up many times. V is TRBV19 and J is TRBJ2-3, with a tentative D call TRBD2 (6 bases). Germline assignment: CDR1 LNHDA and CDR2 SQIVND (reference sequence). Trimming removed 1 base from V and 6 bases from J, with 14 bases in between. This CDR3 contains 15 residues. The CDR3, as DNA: TGTGCCAGTAGTATAGGGGGACTCAAATCGGATACGCAGTATTTT. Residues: CASSIGGLKSDTQYF.

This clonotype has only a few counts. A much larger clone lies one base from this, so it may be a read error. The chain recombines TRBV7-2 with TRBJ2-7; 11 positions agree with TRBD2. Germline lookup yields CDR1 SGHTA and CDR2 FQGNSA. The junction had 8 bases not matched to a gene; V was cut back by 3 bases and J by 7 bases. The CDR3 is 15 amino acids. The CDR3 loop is CASSFSGRADNEQYF. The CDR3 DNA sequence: TGTGCCAGCAGCTTTAGCGGGAGGGCCGACAATGAGCAGTACTTC.

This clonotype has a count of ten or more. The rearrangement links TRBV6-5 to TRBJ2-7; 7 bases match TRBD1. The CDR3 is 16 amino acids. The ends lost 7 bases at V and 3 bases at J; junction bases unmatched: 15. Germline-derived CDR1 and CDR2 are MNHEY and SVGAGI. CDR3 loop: CASTMIRGRMIYEQYF. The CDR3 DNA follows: TGTGCCAGCACCATGATAAGGGGGCGCATGATCTACGAGCAGTACTTC.

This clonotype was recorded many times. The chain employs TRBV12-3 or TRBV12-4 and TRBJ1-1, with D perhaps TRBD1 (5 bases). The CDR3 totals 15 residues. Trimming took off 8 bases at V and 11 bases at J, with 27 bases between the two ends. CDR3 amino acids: CASVRRDAGSEGAFF. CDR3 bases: TGTGCCAGCGTCCGCCGGGACGCAGGTTCGGAGGGGGCTTTCTTT.

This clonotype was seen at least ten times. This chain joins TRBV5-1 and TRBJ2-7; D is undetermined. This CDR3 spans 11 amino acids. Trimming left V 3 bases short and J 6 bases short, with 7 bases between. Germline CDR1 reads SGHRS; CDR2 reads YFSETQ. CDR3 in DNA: TGCGCCAGCAGCTCCTTGGGCGAGCAGTACTTC. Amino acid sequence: CASSSLGEQYF.

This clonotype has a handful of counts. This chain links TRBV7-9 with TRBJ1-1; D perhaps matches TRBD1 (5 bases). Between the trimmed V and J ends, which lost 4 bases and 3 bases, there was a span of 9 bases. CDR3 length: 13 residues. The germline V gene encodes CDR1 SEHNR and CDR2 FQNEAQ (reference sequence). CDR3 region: CASSSGKYTEAFF. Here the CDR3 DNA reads TGTGCCAGCAGCTCAGGGAAGTACACTGAAGCTTTCTTT.

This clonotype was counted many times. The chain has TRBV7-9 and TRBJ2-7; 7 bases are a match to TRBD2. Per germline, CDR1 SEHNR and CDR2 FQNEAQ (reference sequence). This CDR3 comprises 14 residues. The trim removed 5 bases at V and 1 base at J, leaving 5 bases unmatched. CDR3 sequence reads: CASSKEGGSYEQYF. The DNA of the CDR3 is TGTGCCAGCAGCAAGGAGGGAGGGTCCTACGAGCAGTACTTC.

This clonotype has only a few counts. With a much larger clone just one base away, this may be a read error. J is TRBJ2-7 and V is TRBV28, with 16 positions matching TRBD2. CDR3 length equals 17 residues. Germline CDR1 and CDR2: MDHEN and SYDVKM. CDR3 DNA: TGTCCCAGCAGGCCGGGACTAGCGGGAGGGTTATCCTACGAGCAGTACTTC. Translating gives CPSRPGLAGGLSYEQYF.

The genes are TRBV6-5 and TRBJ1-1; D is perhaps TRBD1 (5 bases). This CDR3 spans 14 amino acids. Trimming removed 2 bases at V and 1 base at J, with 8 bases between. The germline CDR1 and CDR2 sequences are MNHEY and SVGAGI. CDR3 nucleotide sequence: TGTGCCAGCAGTTACGGGGCGGCGAACACTGAAGCTTTCTTT. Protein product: CASSYGAANTEAFF.

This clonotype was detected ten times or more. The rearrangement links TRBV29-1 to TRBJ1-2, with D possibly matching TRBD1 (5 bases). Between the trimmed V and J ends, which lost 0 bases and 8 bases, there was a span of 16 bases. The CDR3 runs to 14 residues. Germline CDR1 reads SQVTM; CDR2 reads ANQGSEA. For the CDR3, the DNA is TGCAGCGTTGAAGATCGCAGGGAAAGCAAGGGCTACACCTTC. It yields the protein CSVEDRRESKGYTF.

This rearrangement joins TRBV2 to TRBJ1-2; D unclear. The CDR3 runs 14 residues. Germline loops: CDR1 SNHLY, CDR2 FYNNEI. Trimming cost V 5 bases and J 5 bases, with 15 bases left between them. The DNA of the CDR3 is TGTGCCAGCAGTTTAGGACGGGTCAATTATGGCTACACCTTC. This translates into CASSLGRVNYGYTF.

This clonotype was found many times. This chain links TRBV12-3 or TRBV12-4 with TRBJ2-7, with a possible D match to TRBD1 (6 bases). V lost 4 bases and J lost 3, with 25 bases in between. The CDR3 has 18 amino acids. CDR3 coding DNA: TGTGCCAGCAGTTACGAACCCTATGCCCGGGACACCAACTACGAGCAGTACTTC. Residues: CASSYEPYARDTNYEQYF.

The DNA for the CDR3 is TGTGCCTGGAGTGTAGATTTCAGGGGCTACGAGCAGTACTTC. Encoded protein: CAWSVDFRGYEQYF. V and J are TRBV30 and TRBJ2-7; D might be TRBD1 (6 bases). Germline values: CDR1 GTSNPN, CDR2 SVGIG (reference sequence). The CDR3 contains 14 residues. The V gene lost 0 bases and the J gene lost 3 bases, with 12 bases spanning the gap.

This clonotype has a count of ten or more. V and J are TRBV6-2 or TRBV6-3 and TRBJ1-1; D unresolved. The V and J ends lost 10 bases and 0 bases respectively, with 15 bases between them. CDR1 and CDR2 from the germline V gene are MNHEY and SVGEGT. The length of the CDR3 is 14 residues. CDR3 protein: CATTRDPLNTEAFF. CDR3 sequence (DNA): TGTGCCACCACGAGAGACCCCCTGAACACTGAAGCTTTCTTT.

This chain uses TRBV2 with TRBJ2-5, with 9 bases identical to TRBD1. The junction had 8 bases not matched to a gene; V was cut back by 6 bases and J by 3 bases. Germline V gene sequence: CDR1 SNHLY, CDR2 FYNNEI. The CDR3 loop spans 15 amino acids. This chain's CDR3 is CASRPPGTGKETQYF. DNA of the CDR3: TGTGCCAGCAGGCCGCCCGGGACAGGGAAAGAGACCCAGTACTTC.

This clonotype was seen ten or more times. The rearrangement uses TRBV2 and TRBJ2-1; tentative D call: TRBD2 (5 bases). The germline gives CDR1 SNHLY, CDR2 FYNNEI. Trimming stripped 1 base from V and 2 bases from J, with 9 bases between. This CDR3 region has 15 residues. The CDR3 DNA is TGTGCCAGCAGTGAAGTGCGGGTGGCCTACAATGAGCAGTTCTTC. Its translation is CASSEVRVAYNEQFF.

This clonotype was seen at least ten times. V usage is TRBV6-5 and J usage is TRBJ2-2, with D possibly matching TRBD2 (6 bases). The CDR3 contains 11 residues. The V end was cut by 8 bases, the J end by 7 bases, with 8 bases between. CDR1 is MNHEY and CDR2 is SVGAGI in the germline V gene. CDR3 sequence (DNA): TGTGCCAGCGGGGAGGTCGGGGAGCTGTTTTTT. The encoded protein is CASGEVGELFF.

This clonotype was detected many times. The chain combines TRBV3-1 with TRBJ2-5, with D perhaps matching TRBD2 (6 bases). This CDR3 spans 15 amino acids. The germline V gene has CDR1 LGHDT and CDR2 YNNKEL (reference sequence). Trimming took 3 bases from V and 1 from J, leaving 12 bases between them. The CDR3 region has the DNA TGTGCCAGCAGCCAGCAAACTAGCTCCCAAGAGACCCAGTACTTC. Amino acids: CASSQQTSSQETQYF.

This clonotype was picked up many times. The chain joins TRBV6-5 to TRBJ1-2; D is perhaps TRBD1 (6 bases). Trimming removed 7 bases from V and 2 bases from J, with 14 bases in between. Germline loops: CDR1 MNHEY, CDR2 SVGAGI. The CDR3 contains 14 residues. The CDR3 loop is CASKVAGVNYGYTF. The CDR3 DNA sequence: TGTGCCAGCAAGGTAGCAGGGGTAAACTATGGCTACACCTTC.

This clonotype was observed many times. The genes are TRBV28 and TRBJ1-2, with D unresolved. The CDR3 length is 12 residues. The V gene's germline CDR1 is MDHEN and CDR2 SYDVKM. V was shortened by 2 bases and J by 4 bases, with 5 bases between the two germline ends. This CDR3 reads CASSLGFYGYTF. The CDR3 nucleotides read TGTGCCAGCAGTTTAGGGTTCTATGGCTACACCTTC.

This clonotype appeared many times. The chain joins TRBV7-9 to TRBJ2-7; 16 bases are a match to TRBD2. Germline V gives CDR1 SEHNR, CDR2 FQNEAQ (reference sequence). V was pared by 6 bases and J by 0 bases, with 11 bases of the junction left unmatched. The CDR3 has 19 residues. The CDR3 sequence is CASRPPGLAGGPSSYEQYF. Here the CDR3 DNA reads TGTGCCAGCAGACCACCGGGACTAGCGGGAGGGCCGTCCTCCTACGAGCAGTACTTC.

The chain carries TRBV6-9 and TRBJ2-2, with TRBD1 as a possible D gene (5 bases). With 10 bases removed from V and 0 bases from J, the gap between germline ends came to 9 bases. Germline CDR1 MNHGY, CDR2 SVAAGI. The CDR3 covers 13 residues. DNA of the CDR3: TGTGCCACACAGGCCACGAACACCGGGGAGCTGTTTTTT. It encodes CATQATNTGELFF.